Listed below are T cell receptor beta chains from one sample, sequenced in a study of T cells after posttransplantation cyclophosphamide. Profiled with immunoSEQ multiplex PCR; TCRdb holds only in-frame clones, not every one. The sample lists 21,000 or so clones; about 86% were seen once. The sample in question was PBMCs, obtained around 53 weeks after allogeneic stem cell transplant with calcineurin inhibitor and methotrexate. The source is a female patient between 30 and 40 years old who received an allogeneic stem cell transplant from an unrelated donor, was CMV-positive, and had acute and chronic GVHD. Some T cells may have originated in the graft donor. Each CDR3 is given with its conserved first and last residue. D genes are given only for firm matches. Size is stated for part of the rows, as once, few or many counts, or as a class when the clone is expanded.

d_gene: TRBD1; v_gene: TRBV9; j_gene: TRBJ1-1; abundance: -; CDR3nt: TGTGCCAGCAGCTTGATGCGGGACAGCTACACTGAAGCTTTCTTT; CDR3aa: CASSLMRDSYTEAFF
d_gene: TRBD2; v_gene: TRBV7-2; j_gene: TRBJ2-2; abundance: -; CDR3nt: TGTGCCAGCAGCCCAACTAGCGTCTCGAACACCGGGGAGCTGTTTTTT; CDR3aa: CASSPTSVSNTGELFF
d_gene: -; v_gene: TRBV7-2; j_gene: TRBJ2-1; abundance: -; CDR3nt: TGTGCCAGCAGCCGTTATACGGAGAAGCAGTTCTTC; CDR3aa: CASSRYTEKQFF
d_gene: -; v_gene: TRBV2; j_gene: TRBJ2-5; abundance: -; CDR3nt: TGTGCCAGCGCAACCCGGACTTCGGTGGAGACCCAGTACTTC; CDR3aa: CASATRTSVETQYF
d_gene: TRBD1; v_gene: TRBV2; j_gene: TRBJ2-7; abundance: -; CDR3nt: TGTGCCACCAGGGACGGGACAGGACCCTACGAGCAGTACTTC; CDR3aa: CATRDGTGPYEQYF
d_gene: -; v_gene: TRBV9; j_gene: TRBJ1-4; abundance: once; CDR3nt: TGTGCCAGCAGCGCAGCGGGTGGGGAAAAACTGTTTTTT; CDR3aa: CASSAAGGEKLFF
d_gene: -; v_gene: TRBV7-8; j_gene: TRBJ2-7; abundance: -; CDR3nt: TGTGCCAGCAGCTTAGGGAACAGGGCTTCGGACGAGCAGTACTTC; CDR3aa: CASSLGNRASDEQYF
d_gene: TRBD1; v_gene: TRBV28; j_gene: TRBJ1-2; abundance: -; CDR3nt: TGTGCCAGCCGGTGGGGGACAGGGGTTGACTACACCTTC; CDR3aa: CASRWGTGVDYTF
d_gene: TRBD1; v_gene: TRBV18; j_gene: TRBJ2-3; abundance: -; CDR3nt: TGTGCCAGCTCACTCGACAGGGTCGGCACAGATACGCAGTATTTT; CDR3aa: CASSLDRVGTDTQYF
d_gene: TRBD2; v_gene: TRBV11-2; j_gene: TRBJ2-5; abundance: -; CDR3nt: TGTGCCAGCAGCTTCCCTGTTGGGGGGGGAGAGACCCAGTACTTC; CDR3aa: CASSFPVGGGETQYF
d_gene: TRBD2; v_gene: TRBV6-1; j_gene: TRBJ2-3; abundance: -; CDR3nt: TGTGCCAGCAGTGTTAGCGGGGGGGGTCCAGGTACGCAGTATTTT; CDR3aa: CASSVSGGGPGTQYF
d_gene: TRBD2; v_gene: TRBV4-1; j_gene: TRBJ2-2; abundance: -; CDR3nt: TGCGCCAGCAGCCGTTCCGTGGGACTAGCGAACACCGGGGAGCTGTTTTTT; CDR3aa: CASSRSVGLANTGELFF
d_gene: -; v_gene: TRBV2; j_gene: TRBJ1-2; abundance: -; CDR3nt: TGTGCCAGCAGTCAAGTTGGGGGAGGGAACTATGGCTACACCTTC; CDR3aa: CASSQVGGGNYGYTF
d_gene: -; v_gene: TRBV6-5; j_gene: TRBJ1-6; abundance: -; CDR3nt: TGTGCCAGCAGTTACTCGGGCTCACCCCTCCACTTT; CDR3aa: CASSYSGSPLHF
d_gene: -; v_gene: TRBV19; j_gene: TRBJ1-6; abundance: -; CDR3nt: TGTGCCAGTGAACCTGAACCAGGTTCACCCCTCCACTTT; CDR3aa: CASEPEPGSPLHF
d_gene: -; v_gene: TRBV29-1; j_gene: TRBJ1-2; abundance: -; CDR3nt: TGCAGCGTAAAAGGGGGGGACTATGGCTACACCTTC; CDR3aa: CSVKGGDYGYTF
d_gene: -; v_gene: TRBV5-1; j_gene: TRBJ2-5; abundance: -; CDR3nt: TGCGCCAGCAGCCCTCTTGGTCCTCAGATAAACCAAGAGACCCAGTACTTC; CDR3aa: CASSPLGPQINQETQYF
d_gene: -; v_gene: TRBV29-1; j_gene: TRBJ2-2; abundance: once; CDR3nt: TGCAGCGTTGTCCTGGCGGCCGGGGAGCTGTTTTTT; CDR3aa: CSVVLAAGELFF
d_gene: TRBD2; v_gene: TRBV16; j_gene: TRBJ2-5; abundance: -; CDR3nt: TGTGCCAGCAGCCCCCCGGGACTAGCGGGAGTGGAGACCCAGTACTTC; CDR3aa: CASSPPGLAGVETQYF
d_gene: TRBD1; v_gene: TRBV4-3; j_gene: TRBJ1-1; abundance: -; CDR3nt: TGCGCCAGCAGCCTAGGACAGGGGAACACTGAAGCTTTCTTT; CDR3aa: CASSLGQGNTEAFF
d_gene: -; v_gene: TRBV6-5; j_gene: TRBJ2-7; abundance: -; CDR3nt: TGTGCCAGCAGTTCGGCAGGCCAGCAGTACTTC; CDR3aa: CASSSAGQQYF
d_gene: TRBD2; v_gene: TRBV5-4; j_gene: TRBJ2-5; abundance: -; CDR3nt: TGTGCCAGCAGCGGGGGACTAGCGGGGGGGCGTCAAGAGACCCAGTACTTC; CDR3aa: CASSGGLAGGRQETQYF
d_gene: -; v_gene: TRBV7-9; j_gene: TRBJ1-1; abundance: -; CDR3nt: TGTGCCAGCAGCTTATTGGGGGGTGAAGCTTTCTTT; CDR3aa: CASSLLGGEAFF
d_gene: -; v_gene: TRBV21-1; j_gene: TRBJ1-1; abundance: -; CDR3nt: TGTGCCAGCAGCAAAGGGGCAGCCTCTCAAGCTTTCTTT; CDR3aa: CASSKGAASQAFF
d_gene: TRBD2; v_gene: TRBV5-4; j_gene: TRBJ2-5; abundance: -; CDR3nt: TGTGCCAGCAGCTTACGACTAGCGGGAGGGCCGGGGACCCAGTACTTC; CDR3aa: CASSLRLAGGPGTQYF
d_gene: TRBD2; v_gene: TRBV25-1; j_gene: TRBJ2-7; abundance: -; CDR3nt: TGTGCCAGCAGTGAATCGGGGGGTGGCGAGCAGTACTTC; CDR3aa: CASSESGGGEQYF
d_gene: -; v_gene: TRBV4-1; j_gene: TRBJ1-5; abundance: -; CDR3nt: TGCGCCAGCAGCCAAACGCAAAACGCGGCTCGGGTGCAGCCCCAGCATTTT; CDR3aa: CASSQTQNAARVQPQHF
d_gene: -; v_gene: TRBV19; j_gene: TRBJ2-7; abundance: -; CDR3nt: TGTGCCAGTGGTGGAGGTTACGAGCAGTACTTC; CDR3aa: CASGGGYEQYF
d_gene: -; v_gene: TRBV10-3; j_gene: TRBJ1-5; abundance: -; CDR3nt: TGTGCCATCAGCGGACTGGACAATCAGCCCCAGCATTTT; CDR3aa: CAISGLDNQPQHF
d_gene: TRBD1; v_gene: TRBV5-8; j_gene: TRBJ2-3; abundance: once; CDR3nt: TGTGCCAGCAGCTTGGCAGGACAGGGCACAGATACGCAGTATTTT; CDR3aa: CASSLAGQGTDTQYF
d_gene: TRBD1; v_gene: TRBV18; j_gene: TRBJ1-5; abundance: few; CDR3nt: TGTGCCAGCGCTGGGACAGCTCAAACCAATCAGCCCCAGCATTTT; CDR3aa: CASAGTAQTNQPQHF
d_gene: -; v_gene: TRBV6-6; j_gene: TRBJ1-2; abundance: -; CDR3nt: TGTGCCAGCAGTTACGGTTCCGGTAACTATGGCTACACCTTC; CDR3aa: CASSYGSGNYGYTF
d_gene: TRBD1; v_gene: TRBV4-1; j_gene: TRBJ1-5; abundance: -; CDR3nt: TGCGCCAGCAGCCTACAGGGGAATAGCAATCAGCCCCAGCATTTT; CDR3aa: CASSLQGNSNQPQHF
d_gene: TRBD2; v_gene: TRBV4-3; j_gene: TRBJ2-7; abundance: -; CDR3nt: TGCGCCAGCAGCCAAGAGGGTGGCGGGAGCTCCTACGAGCAGTACTTC; CDR3aa: CASSQEGGGSSYEQYF
d_gene: -; v_gene: TRBV7-8; j_gene: TRBJ2-1; abundance: -; CDR3nt: TGTGCCAGCAGCCCAACTGGGGCTAGCGCGAGCTCCTACAATGAGCAGTTCTTC; CDR3aa: CASSPTGASASSYNEQFF
d_gene: -; v_gene: TRBV29-1; j_gene: TRBJ1-2; abundance: once; CDR3nt: TGCAGCGTTGGATCAGCTAACTATGGCTACACCTTC; CDR3aa: CSVGSANYGYTF
d_gene: -; v_gene: TRBV2; j_gene: TRBJ1-5; abundance: -; CDR3nt: TGTGCCAGCAGTGAAAGAGTCCTTAATCAGCCCCAGCATTTT; CDR3aa: CASSERVLNQPQHF
d_gene: TRBD2; v_gene: TRBV12-5; j_gene: TRBJ2-2; abundance: once; CDR3nt: TGTGCTAGTGGTTTGGCGAAAGCGGGGGGGTGGACCGGGGAGCTGTTTTTT; CDR3aa: CASGLAKAGGWTGELFF
d_gene: TRBD1; v_gene: TRBV7-6; j_gene: TRBJ1-1; abundance: -; CDR3nt: TGTGCCAGCAGCCCAGGACAGGGAAGAACTGAAGCTTTCTTT; CDR3aa: CASSPGQGRTEAFF
d_gene: TRBD2; v_gene: TRBV28; j_gene: TRBJ2-7; abundance: -; CDR3nt: TGTGCCAGCAGGACTAGCGGGCCATCCTACGAGCAGTACTTC; CDR3aa: CASRTSGPSYEQYF